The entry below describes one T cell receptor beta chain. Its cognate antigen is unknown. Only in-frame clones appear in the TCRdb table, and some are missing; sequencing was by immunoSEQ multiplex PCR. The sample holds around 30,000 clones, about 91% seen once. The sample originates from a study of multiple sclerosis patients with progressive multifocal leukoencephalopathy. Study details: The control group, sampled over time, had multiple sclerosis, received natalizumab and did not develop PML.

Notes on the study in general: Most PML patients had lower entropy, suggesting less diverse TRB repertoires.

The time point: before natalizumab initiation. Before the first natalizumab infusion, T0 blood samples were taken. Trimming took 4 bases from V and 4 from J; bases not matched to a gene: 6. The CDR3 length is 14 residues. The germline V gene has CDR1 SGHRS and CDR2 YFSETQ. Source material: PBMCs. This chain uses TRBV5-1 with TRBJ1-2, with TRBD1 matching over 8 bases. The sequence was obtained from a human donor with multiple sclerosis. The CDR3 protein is CASSLTGEAYGYTF. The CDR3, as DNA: TGCGCCAGCAGCCTGACAGGGGAAGCCTATGGCTACACCTTC.